These 27 T cell receptor beta chains originate from one sample sequenced in a study of blood T cell repertoires in COVID-19 (dated by TCRdb to 2020 to 2021). The library was produced with the immunoSEQ multiplex PCR assay. Not all clones reach the TCRdb copy of this immuneACCESS table, which keeps in-frame sequences only. Checked studies attribute under half of the gap to unresolved V genes and leave the rest unexplained. For this sample there are about 130,000 clones; around 78% appear just once. The ten largest clones represent more than 10% of the sample. Sequencing used peripheral blood. Receptor source: a human donor in a cohort sampled during active COVID-19.

The rearrangement uses TRBV4-2 and TRBJ1-6; no definite D call. V dropped 2 bases and J dropped 7 bases, with 12 bases sitting between them. CDR1 LGHNA and CDR2 YNFKEQ come from the germline V gene. This CDR3 is 15 amino acids long. The CDR3 protein is CASSQKESMNSPLHF. The CDR3 DNA follows: TGTGCCAGCAGCCAAAAAGAGTCAATGAATTCACCCCTCCACTTT.

The chain uses TRBV30 and TRBJ1-1, with D tentatively TRBD1 (5 bases). CDR3 length equals 13 residues. Trimming pared 4 bases from V and 4 bases from J, leaving 13 bases between. Looked up from germline, CDR1 is GTSNPN and CDR2 is SVGIG (reference sequence). The CDR3 coding sequence is TGTGCCTGGATTGGGGGGGTAGGCACTGAAGCTTTCTTT. The encoded protein is CAWIGGVGTEAFF.

The rearrangement uses TRBV6-6 and TRBJ1-4, with D unresolved. V was cut by 8 bases and J by 8 bases, with 15 bases left in between. Germline CDR1 is MNHNY and CDR2 is SVGAGI (reference sequence). The CDR3 totals 13 residues. The CDR3 DNA reads TGTGCCAGCCAGCTCGCGGGAAACGAAAAACTGTTTTTT. Its protein is CASQLAGNEKLFF.

The chain employs TRBV7-9 and TRBJ2-7; 7 nucleotides agree with TRBD2. The CDR3 runs 15 residues. The V segment lost 4 bases and the J segment 9 bases; nucleotides outside the gene matches: 15. Germline V gene sequence: CDR1 SEHNR, CDR2 FQNEAQ (reference sequence). CDR3 nucleotides: TGTGCCAGCAGCTCACCCGGGGGGACCAACTTGTTGCAGTACTTC. It is translated as CASSSPGGTNLLQYF.

The CDR3 DNA sequence: TGTGCCAGCAGGAGAGAACAGGTTACCAATCAGCCCCAGCATTTT. This encodes CASRREQVTNQPQHF. The chain carries TRBV2 and TRBJ1-5; weak D call: TRBD1 (5 bases). V was clipped by 6 bases and J by 3 bases, with 15 bases between them. Looked up from germline, CDR1 is SNHLY and CDR2 is FYNNEI. The CDR3 has 15 amino acids.

This clone has more than one count but fewer than ten. The rearrangement links TRBV3-1 (or the pseudogene TRBV3-2) to TRBJ1-5, with 10 bases identical to TRBD1. The length of the CDR3 is 15 residues. V lost 4 bases and J lost 6; bases outside the gene matches: 6. Germline CDR1 reads LGHDT; CDR2 reads YNNKEL (reference sequence). CDR3 residues: CASSRGTGVGQPQHF. In DNA form, the CDR3 reads TGTGCCAGCAGCCGCGGGACAGGGGTCGGTCAGCCCCAGCATTTT.

The chain recombines TRBV2 with TRBJ1-5; D unresolved. Deletions cut 5 bases from V and 3 bases from J, with 14 bases between. Germline V lookup: CDR1 SNHLY, CDR2 FYNNEI. The CDR3 is 15 amino acids. The CDR3: CASSSLDIVNQPQHF. The CDR3 nucleotides are TGTGCCAGCAGTTCCCTTGACATCGTCAATCAGCCCCAGCATTTT.

In its sample, this clone was seen many times. This chain uses TRBV6-5 with TRBJ2-1; D is undetermined. Trimming stripped 3 bases from V and 9 bases from J, with 6 bases between. The CDR3 runs 11 residues. Germline CDR1 is MNHEY and CDR2 is SVGAGI. The CDR3 bases are TGTGCCAGCAGTTATTACGGTGAGCAGTTCTTC. The encoded protein is CASSYYGEQFF.

V is TRBV27 and J is TRBJ1-6; D might be TRBD1 (6 bases). The germline gives CDR1 MNHEY, CDR2 SMNVEV (reference sequence). The CDR3 totals 18 residues. Trimming cost V 5 bases and J 2 bases, with 19 bases left between them. Here the CDR3 DNA reads TGTGCCAGCAGTGCCCGCCGGGGGGCGGGGGCCTATAATTCACCCCTCCACTTT. Protein product: CASSARRGAGAYNSPLHF.

This clone was counted between two and nine times. This chain joins TRBV7-9 and TRBJ1-2; D is unresolved. Germline V lookup: CDR1 SEHNR, CDR2 FQNEAQ (reference sequence). The CDR3 spans 16 residues. V was trimmed by 0 bases and J by 7 bases, leaving 18 bases between them. The CDR3 DNA follows: TGTGCCAGCAGCTTAGCGGAGTTGAGAGATTCGTCTGGCTACACCTTC. It specifies CASSLAELRDSSGYTF.

The chain carries TRBV6-5 and TRBJ2-6; weak D call: TRBD1 (5 bases). In germline, CDR1 is MNHEY, CDR2 SVGAGI. The CDR3 length is 16 residues. Between the trimmed V and J ends, which lost 2 bases and 2 bases, there was a span of 10 bases. The CDR3 nucleotides read TGTGCCAGCAGTTACGCATCAGGGACTGGGGCCAACGTCCTGACTTTC. It specifies CASSYASGTGANVLTF.

The chain joins TRBV9 to TRBJ2-5, with 12 bases fitting TRBD2. Germline trimming cut 3 bases from V and 1 base from J; bases unmatched to any gene: 7. The germline V gene has CDR1 SGDLS and CDR2 YYNGEE. The CDR3 is made up of 17 amino acids. In DNA, the CDR3 is TGTGCCAGCAGCGCGACTAGCGGGGGCCTATTCCAAGAGACCCAGTACTTC. Translation: CASSATSGGLFQETQYF. Together with reference TRBV9 and TRBJ2-5, the CDR3 gives the full variable domain: DSGVTQTPKHLITATGQRVTLRCSPRSGDLSVYWYQQSLDQGLQFLIQYYNGEERAKGNILERFSAQQFPDLHSELNLSSLELGDSALYFCASSATSGGLFQETQYFGPGTRLLVL.

The gene calls are TRBV7-8 and TRBJ2-3; TRBD2 might be the D (5 bases). CDR3 length: 16 residues. Germline values: CDR1 SGHVS, CDR2 FQNEAQ. V lost 1 base and J 0 bases, leaving 11 bases between the germline ends. As DNA, the CDR3 is TGTGCCAGCAGCTTAGTTGCGGGTTCCAGCACAGATACGCAGTATTTT. Translating gives CASSLVAGSSTDTQYF. Using reference TRBV7-8 and TRBJ2-3 for the parts outside the CDR3, the full variable domain is GAGVSQSPRYKVAKRGQDVALRCDPISGHVSLFWYQQALGQGPEFLTYFQNEAQLDKSGLPSDRFFAERPEGSVSTLKIQRTQQEDSAVYLCASSLVAGSSTDTQYFGPGTRLTVL.

The chain carries TRBV3-1 (or the pseudogene TRBV3-2) and TRBJ2-2, with 10 positions matching TRBD2. Germline V CDR1 and CDR2: LGHDT, YNNKEL (reference sequence). V gave up 5 bases and J gave up 8 bases; unmatched junction bases: 11. The CDR3 contains 16 residues. The chain's CDR3 is CASSALAGASRGELFF. CDR3 DNA: TGTGCCAGCAGCGCGCTAGCGGGGGCCTCGCGGGGGGAGCTGTTTTTT.

This CDR3 reads CASSSRTATEAFF. CDR3 nucleotide sequence: TGCGCCAGCAGCTCAAGGACAGCCACTGAAGCTTTCTTT. The chain joins TRBV5-1 to TRBJ1-1, with D maybe TRBD1 (6 bases). Germline CDR1 and CDR2: SGHRS and YFSETQ. This CDR3 spans 13 amino acids. The V and J ends lost 3 bases and 4 bases respectively, with 10 bases between them.

V usage is TRBV5-1 and J usage is TRBJ1-1; D might be TRBD1 (6 bases). Germline-derived CDR1 and CDR2 are SGHRS and YFSETQ. This CDR3 contains 17 residues. Trimming pared 0 bases from V and 1 base from J, leaving 16 bases between. The CDR3, as DNA: TGCGCCAGCAGCTTGGGAAGTGGTGGCAGGGGGAACACTGAAGCTTTCTTT. This sequence encodes CASSLGSGGRGNTEAFF.

There are a few counts of this clone. The sample contains more than one DNA sequence encoding this CDR3. The genes are TRBV18 and TRBJ1-1, with 7 bases fitting TRBD1. This CDR3 has 14 residues. Germline CDR1 KGHSH, CDR2 LQKENI. With V trimmed by 3 bases and J by 1 base, 2 bases remained unmatched. The CDR3 sequence is CASSPDRTNTEAFF. The CDR3 bases are TGTGCCAGCTCACCGGACAGGACGAACACTGAAGCTTTCTTT. Variable domain in full (rest from reference TRBV18 and TRBJ1-1): NAGVMQNPRHLVRRRGQEARLRCSPMKGHSHVYWYRQLPEEGLKFMVYLQKENIIDESGMPKERFSAEFPKEGPSILRIQQVVRGDSAAYFCASSPDRTNTEAFFGQGTRLTVV.

This clone was observed a single time. This chain uses TRBV3-1 (or the pseudogene TRBV3-2) with TRBJ1-5; possibly TRBD1 for D (5 bases). This CDR3 region has 14 residues. With 4 bases removed from V and 4 bases from J, the gap between germline ends came to 11 bases. Germline-derived CDR1 and CDR2 are LGHDT and YNNKEL (reference sequence). The CDR3 loop reads CASSPGTLNQPQHF. CDR3 DNA: TGTGCCAGCAGCCCCGGGACTCTAAATCAGCCCCAGCATTTT.

The rearrangement links TRBV19 to TRBJ1-2; possibly TRBD1 for D (6 bases). This CDR3 is built from 14 residues. Germline V gives CDR1 LNHDA, CDR2 SQIVND (reference sequence). The V end lost 7 bases, the J end lost 7 bases, and 19 bases lay between the germline ends. DNA for the CDR3: TGTGCCAGTAAACAGGGTCATGGATTGGGTGGCTACACCTTC. It is translated as CASKQGHGLGGYTF.

This chain connects TRBV6-6 to TRBJ1-3, with D hard to call. The CDR3 is 15 amino acids. Deletions cut 0 bases from V and 1 base from J, with 7 bases between. Germline V gene sequence: CDR1 MNHNY, CDR2 SVGAGI (reference sequence). The CDR3 sequence is CASSYSGGSGNTIYF. As DNA, the CDR3 is TGTGCCAGCAGTTACTCGGGCGGGTCTGGAAACACCATATATTTT.

This chain connects TRBV5-1 to TRBJ2-5; no clear D. Germline V lookup: CDR1 SGHRS, CDR2 YFSETQ. Between the trimmed V and J ends, which lost 4 bases and 0 bases, there was a span of 10 bases. The CDR3 is made up of 14 amino acids. The CDR3 is CASSANSYQETQYF. For the CDR3, the DNA is TGCGCCAGCAGCGCGAACTCGTACCAAGAGACCCAGTACTTC.

This sequence joins TRBV19 and TRBJ2-3; D gene ambiguous. Trimming took off 7 bases at V and 4 bases at J, with 12 bases between the two ends. The CDR3 consists of 13 residues. Germline assignment: CDR1 LNHDA and CDR2 SQIVND (reference sequence). Written as DNA, the CDR3 is TGTGCCAGTAATCTTAACCGCGCAGATACGCAGTATTTT. Amino acids: CASNLNRADTQYF.

This clone was seen a few times. The chain is built from TRBV5-1 and TRBJ2-3; D is unclear. The V gene lost 0 bases and the J gene lost 2 bases, with 7 bases spanning the gap. The V gene's germline CDR1 is SGHRS and CDR2 YFSETQ. This CDR3 has 14 amino acids. The CDR3 bases are TGCGCCAGCAGCTTGGTATCGGTCACAGATACGCAGTATTTT. Its translation is CASSLVSVTDTQYF.

The rearrangement links TRBV7-9 to TRBJ2-7, with 8 bases that match TRBD1. J lost 3 bases, V lost 5 bases, and 15 bases had no gene match. The CDR3 is 17 residues long. Germline V gene lookup returns CDR1 SEHNR and CDR2 FQNEAQ (reference sequence). The CDR3 loop reads CASSTRTGPLLDYEQYF. The DNA of the CDR3 is TGTGCCAGCAGCACTCGGACAGGGCCCCTTTTGGACTACGAGCAGTACTTC.

V usage is TRBV19 and J usage is TRBJ2-1; 15 nucleotides align to TRBD2. Germline loops: CDR1 LNHDA, CDR2 SQIVND (reference sequence). CDR3 length equals 13 residues. With 6 bases clipped from V and 15 bases from J, the junction kept 6 bases outside the gene matches. The CDR3 spells CASSRTSGGGPFF. The CDR3 bases are TGTGCCAGTAGCAGGACTAGCGGGGGGGGGCCGTTCTTC.

The chain couples TRBV3-1 (or the pseudogene TRBV3-2) to TRBJ2-1; 8 positions agree with TRBD1. V lost 4 bases, J lost 8 bases, and 10 bases stayed unmatched. The germline V gene encodes CDR1 LGHDT and CDR2 YNNKEL (reference sequence). CDR3 length: 15 residues. The CDR3: CASSLGQGRRYEQFF. In DNA, the CDR3 is TGTGCCAGCAGCCTAGGACAGGGACGGAGATATGAGCAGTTCTTC.

The V call is TRBV19, the J call TRBJ2-5; maybe TRBD2 (5 bases). The CDR3 totals 14 residues. V gave up 3 bases and J gave up 5 bases, with 13 bases separating them. Germline V gene lookup returns CDR1 LNHDA and CDR2 SQIVND (reference sequence). The CDR3 here is CASSIQVASETQYF. The CDR3 DNA sequence: TGTGCCAGTAGTATTCAGGTAGCGTCGGAGACCCAGTACTTC.